Each of the 12 T cell receptor beta chains below was sequenced from the same sample in a study of T cell repertoires in cytomegalovirus infection. TCRdb ran MiXCR on the reads and lists one entry per CDR3 protein. The repertoire holds hundreds of thousands of distinct CDR3 sequences, with less than 40% as singletons. Sequencing was carried out using PBMCs. These receptors came from a human donor in good health (CMV status not recorded). Some clones in this sample may be carry-over from other donors' samples.

This clonotype was seen a handful of times. The chain combines TRBV7-8 with TRBJ2-2; possibly TRBD1 or TRBD2 for D (6 bases each). Germline lookup yields CDR1 SGHVS and CDR2 FQNEAQ. V dropped 1 base and J dropped 3 bases, with 15 bases sitting between them. The CDR3 runs 17 residues. The CDR3: CASSLEVGGRYTGELFF. Here the CDR3 DNA reads TGTGCCAGCAGCTTAGAGGTCGGGGGCAGATACACCGGGGAGCTGTTTTTT. Drawing the rest from reference TRBV7-8 and TRBJ2-2, the complete variable domain is GAGVSQSPRYKVAKRGQDVALRCDPISGHVSLFWYQQALGQGPEFLTYFQNEAQLDKSGLPSDRFFAERPEGSVSTLKIQRTQQEDSAVYLCASSLEVGGRYTGELFFGEGSRLTVL.

This clonotype was detected a few times. This rearrangement joins TRBV7-9 to TRBJ2-3; D unresolved. The CDR3 sequence is 14 residues long. Trimming stripped 5 bases from V and 4 bases from J, with 13 bases between. Germline V gene sequence: CDR1 SEHNR, CDR2 FQNEAQ (reference sequence). This CDR3 is CASSRGGQADTQYF. The CDR3 coding sequence is TGTGCCAGCAGCCGAGGTGGGCAGGCAGATACGCAGTATTTT. The full variable domain, its missing parts supplied by reference TRBV7-9 and TRBJ2-3, is DTGVSQNPRHKITKRGQNVTFRCDPISEHNRLYWYRQTLGQGPEFLTYFQNEAQLEKSRLLSDRFSAERPKGSFSTLEIQRTEQGDSAMYLCASSRGGQADTQYFGPGTRLTVL.

The rearrangement uses TRBV20-1 and TRBJ2-7; D is perhaps TRBD1 (6 bases). Looked up from germline, CDR1 is DFQATT and CDR2 is SNEGSKA (reference sequence). Trimming cost V 4 bases and J 4 bases, with 26 bases left between them. This CDR3 has 17 amino acids. The chain's CDR3 is CSATAFGTPQRTYEQYF. DNA for the CDR3: TGCAGTGCTACGGCCTTCGGGACACCTCAGAGAACGTACGAGCAGTACTTC.

In this sample, this clonotype turned up a few times. The V and J genes are TRBV25-1 and TRBJ1-4; no clear D gene. This CDR3 is built from 16 residues. Germline V gene lookup returns CDR1 MGHDK and CDR2 SYGVNS. The V gene lost 7 bases and the J gene lost 0 bases, with 15 bases spanning the gap. CDR3 DNA: TGTGCCAGCAACCCGTCTGAAGGCGCAACTAATGAAAAACTGTTTTTT. Protein product: CASNPSEGATNEKLFF.

This clonotype was detected only a few times. The genes are TRBV6-1 and TRBJ1-1; no reliable D call. V was clipped by 2 bases and J by 10 bases, with 11 bases between them. Germline V lookup: CDR1 MNHNS, CDR2 SASEGT. This CDR3 is built from 12 residues. In DNA form, the CDR3 reads TGTGCCAGCAGTGAAATACATAGGAGAGCTTTCTTT. Its translation is CASSEIHRRAFF.

The chain combines TRBV28 with TRBJ2-7; perhaps TRBD2 as D (5 bases). Deletions cut 11 bases from V and 2 bases from J, with 25 bases between. In germline, CDR1 is MDHEN, CDR2 SYDVKM. The CDR3 contains 16 residues. The CDR3 region is CACQFRTGIPTYEQYF. CDR3 coding DNA: TGTGCCTGCCAATTCAGAACCGGGATACCAACCTACGAGCAGTACTTC.

This clonotype was observed a handful of times. The rearrangement joins TRBV7-9 to TRBJ2-2, with 13 bases identical to TRBD2. V lost 2 bases and J lost 2; bases outside the gene matches: 8. The CDR3 consists of 19 residues. Germline V CDR1 and CDR2: SEHNR, FQNEAQ (reference sequence). CDR3: CASSLFPGLAGTNTGELFF. The CDR3 nucleotides are TGTGCCAGCAGCTTATTCCCGGGACTAGCGGGAACTAACACCGGGGAGCTGTTTTTT.

This rearrangement joins TRBV20-1 to TRBJ2-5; 8 bases map to TRBD1. After removal of 4 bases from V and 4 bases from J, the junction contained 11 bases not matched to a gene. The germline CDR1 and CDR2 sequences are DFQATT and SNEGSKA (reference sequence). The CDR3 has 15 amino acids. As DNA, the CDR3 is TGCAGTGCTAAGGGCTTCCAGGGGGCTGGAGAGACCCAGTACTTC. Residues: CSAKGFQGAGETQYF.

The V call is TRBV19, the J call TRBJ2-7, with 8 bases identical to TRBD1. There are 14 residues in the CDR3. The J segment lost 1 base and the V segment lost 9 bases, leaving 8 bases of the junction unmatched. CDR1 LNHDA and CDR2 SQIVND come from the germline V gene (reference sequence). The CDR3 DNA is TGTGCCAGCGCCGGGACAGGCCGATCCTACGAGCAGTACTTC. Translating gives CASAGTGRSYEQYF.

Only a few counts were recorded for this clonotype. V is TRBV6-1 and J is TRBJ1-1, with a tentative D call TRBD1 (5 bases). Looked up from germline, CDR1 is MNHNS and CDR2 is SASEGT. V shed 8 bases and J shed 0 bases, with 16 bases lying between them. This CDR3 has 15 residues. In nucleotides, the CDR3 is TGTGCCAGCTACCCGGGACGGGTAATGAACACTGAAGCTTTCTTT. Translation: CASYPGRVMNTEAFF.

The rearrangement links TRBV15 to TRBJ2-5; 7 positions match TRBD2. J lost 2 bases, V lost 3 bases, and 18 bases had no gene match. The CDR3 extends over 19 amino acids. Germline CDR1 is LNHNV and CDR2 is YYDKDF (reference sequence). CDR3 nucleotide sequence: TGTGCCACCAGCAGCGACGGGAGGCCCTCTCTCTCCCCACAAGAGACCCAGTACTTC. This sequence encodes CATSSDGRPSLSPQETQYF.

This clonotype occurred a few times. The V gene is TRBV19, the J gene TRBJ1-5; D not resolved. The V end was cut by 5 bases, the J end by 1 base, with 12 bases between. This CDR3 has 15 amino acids. CDR1 LNHDA and CDR2 SQIVND come from the germline V gene (reference sequence). CDR3 in amino acids: CASSVTPPSNQPQHF. The DNA of the CDR3 is TGTGCCAGTAGTGTGACACCTCCCAGCAATCAGCCCCAGCATTTT.